This TCR beta chain emerged from a study of blood T cell repertoires in COVID-19. Study background: Acute and convalescent COVID-19 samples came from the United States, Italy and Spain. T cells, B-cell-depleted T cells, or PBMCs provided the cDNA or gDNA that served as material.

The CDR3 length is 13 residues. The V and J ends lost 2 bases and 9 bases respectively, with 8 bases between them. Germline assignment: CDR1 LNHDA and CDR2 SQIVND (reference sequence). Methods used by the authors: Researchers report that nucleated cell counts were estimated from reference gene primer amplification. Clones were sequenced by immunoSEQ multiplex PCR, and TCRdb holds only the in-frame ones, with some missing. That table gives V, J and clone size, and the DNA gave D and trimming. Among 35,000 to 55,000 clones listed, more than 65% were seen once. The source of this sequence is a woman in her 70s with acute or convalescent COVID-19. This chain uses TRBV19 with TRBJ1-6; D is unclear. Source material: peripheral blood. The CDR3 DNA reads as TGTGCCAGTAGTATACAAGGGAGTTCACCCCTCCACTTT. It yields the protein CASSIQGSSPLHF.